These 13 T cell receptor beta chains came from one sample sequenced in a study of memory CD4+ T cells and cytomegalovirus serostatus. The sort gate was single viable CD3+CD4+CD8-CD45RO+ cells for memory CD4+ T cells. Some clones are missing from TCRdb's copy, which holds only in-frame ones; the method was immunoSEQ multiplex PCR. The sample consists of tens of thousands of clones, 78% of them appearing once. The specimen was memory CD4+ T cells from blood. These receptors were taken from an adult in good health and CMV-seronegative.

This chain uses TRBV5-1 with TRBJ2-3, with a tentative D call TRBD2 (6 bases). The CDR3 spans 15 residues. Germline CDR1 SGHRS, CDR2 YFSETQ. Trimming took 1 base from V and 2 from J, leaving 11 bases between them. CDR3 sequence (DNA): TGCGCCAGCAGCTTGCGCGGGGTCCCCACAGATACGCAGTATTTT. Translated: CASSLRGVPTDTQYF. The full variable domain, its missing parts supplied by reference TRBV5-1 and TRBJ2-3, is KAGVTQTPRYLIKTRGQQVTLSCSPISGHRSVSWYQQTPGQGLQFLFEYFSETQRNKGNFPGRFSGRQFSNSRSEMNVSTLELGDSALYLCASSLRGVPTDTQYFGPGTRLTVL.

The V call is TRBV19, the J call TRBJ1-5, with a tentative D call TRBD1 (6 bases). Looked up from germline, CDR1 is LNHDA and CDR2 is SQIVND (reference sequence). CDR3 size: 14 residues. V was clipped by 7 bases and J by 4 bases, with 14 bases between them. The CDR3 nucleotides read TGTGCCAGTAACGGCAGGGGCCCTAATCAGCCCCAGCATTTT. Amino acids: CASNGRGPNQPQHF.

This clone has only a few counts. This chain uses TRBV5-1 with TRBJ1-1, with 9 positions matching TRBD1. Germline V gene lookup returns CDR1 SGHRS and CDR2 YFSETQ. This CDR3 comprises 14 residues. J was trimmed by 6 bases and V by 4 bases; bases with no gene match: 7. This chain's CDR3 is CASSKGDREAEAFF. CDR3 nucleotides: TGCGCCAGCAGCAAAGGGGACAGGGAGGCTGAAGCTTTCTTT.

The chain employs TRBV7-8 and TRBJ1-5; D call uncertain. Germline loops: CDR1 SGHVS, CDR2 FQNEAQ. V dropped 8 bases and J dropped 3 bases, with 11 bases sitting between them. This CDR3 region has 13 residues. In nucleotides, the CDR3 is TGTGCCAGCCGGGGAGACTACAATCAGCCCCAGCATTTT. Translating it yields CASRGDYNQPQHF.

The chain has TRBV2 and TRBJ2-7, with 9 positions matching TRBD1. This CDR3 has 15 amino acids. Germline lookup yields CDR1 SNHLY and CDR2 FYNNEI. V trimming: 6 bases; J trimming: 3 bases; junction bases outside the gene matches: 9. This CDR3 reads CASSATGGGFYEQYF. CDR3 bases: TGTGCCAGCAGCGCAACAGGGGGCGGTTTCTACGAGCAGTACTTC.

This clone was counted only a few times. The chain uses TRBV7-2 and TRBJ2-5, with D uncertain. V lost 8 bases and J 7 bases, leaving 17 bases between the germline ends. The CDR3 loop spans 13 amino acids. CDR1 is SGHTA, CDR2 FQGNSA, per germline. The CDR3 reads CASLIPSSGTQYF. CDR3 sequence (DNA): TGTGCCAGCCTTATTCCCTCTTCTGGGACCCAGTACTTC.

The CDR3 loop reads CASSTTRSEQYF. The CDR3 region has the DNA TGTGCCAGCTCCACAACGCGGAGCGAGCAGTACTTC. The gene calls are TRBV6-5 and TRBJ2-7; no firm D call. CDR3 length equals 12 residues. Deletions cut 8 bases from V and 6 bases from J, with 14 bases between. Germline V lookup: CDR1 MNHEY, CDR2 SVGAGI.

The CDR3 DNA is TGTGCCAGCAGTGAAGTGACAGGCCCCTCTGGAAACACCATATATTTT. Translated: CASSEVTGPSGNTIYF. The genes are TRBV2 and TRBJ1-3, with a possible D match to TRBD1 (6 bases). Trimming shortened V by 1 base and J by 0 bases, and 10 bases separated the two germline ends. This CDR3 comprises 16 residues. Germline CDR1 SNHLY, CDR2 FYNNEI. The whole variable domain, filled in from reference TRBV2 and TRBJ1-3, reads EPEVTQTPSHQVTQMGQEVILRCVPISNHLYFYWYRQILGQKVEFLVSFYNNEISEKSEIFDDQFSVERPDGSNFTLKIRSTKLEDSAMYFCASSEVTGPSGNTIYFGEGSWLTVV.

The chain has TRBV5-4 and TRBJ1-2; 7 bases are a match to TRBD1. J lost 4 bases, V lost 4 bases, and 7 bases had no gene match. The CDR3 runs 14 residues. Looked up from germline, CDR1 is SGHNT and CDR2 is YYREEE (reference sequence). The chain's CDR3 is CASSARQGIYGYTF. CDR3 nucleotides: TGTGCCAGCAGCGCGAGACAGGGTATCTATGGCTACACCTTC. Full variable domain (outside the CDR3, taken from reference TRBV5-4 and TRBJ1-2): ETGVTQSPTHLIKTRGQQVTLRCSSQSGHNTVSWYQQALGQGPQFIFQYYREEENGRGNFPPRFSGLQFPNYSSELNVNALELDDSALYLCASSARQGIYGYTFGSGTRLTVV.

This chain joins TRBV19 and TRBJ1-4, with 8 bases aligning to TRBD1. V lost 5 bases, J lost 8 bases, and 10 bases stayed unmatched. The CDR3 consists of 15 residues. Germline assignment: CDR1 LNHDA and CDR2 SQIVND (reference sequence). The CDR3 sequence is CASSSLDRVGEKLFF. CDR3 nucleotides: TGTGCCAGTAGTTCGCTGGACAGGGTGGGGGAAAAACTGTTTTTT.

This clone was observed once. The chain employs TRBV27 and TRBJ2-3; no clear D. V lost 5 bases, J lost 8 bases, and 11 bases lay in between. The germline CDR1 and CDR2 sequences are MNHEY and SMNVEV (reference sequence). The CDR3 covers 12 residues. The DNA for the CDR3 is TGTGCCAGCAGTCCCCACCCAGGTACGCAGTATTTT. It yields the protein CASSPHPGTQYF.

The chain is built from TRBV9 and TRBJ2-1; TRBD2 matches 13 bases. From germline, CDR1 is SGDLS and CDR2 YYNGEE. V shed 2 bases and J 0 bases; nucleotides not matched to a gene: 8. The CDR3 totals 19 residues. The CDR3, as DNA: TGTGCCAGCAGCGTTGGACTAGCGGGGGCTTTAAGCTCCTACAATGAGCAGTTCTTC. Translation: CASSVGLAGALSSYNEQFF. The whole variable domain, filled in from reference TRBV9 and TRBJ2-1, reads DSGVTQTPKHLITATGQRVTLRCSPRSGDLSVYWYQQSLDQGLQFLIQYYNGEERAKGNILERFSAQQFPDLHSELNLSSLELGDSALYFCASSVGLAGALSSYNEQFFGPGTRLTVL.

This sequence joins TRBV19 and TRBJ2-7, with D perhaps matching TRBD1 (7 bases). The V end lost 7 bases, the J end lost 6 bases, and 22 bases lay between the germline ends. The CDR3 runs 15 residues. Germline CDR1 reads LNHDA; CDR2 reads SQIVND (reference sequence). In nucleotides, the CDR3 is TGTGCCAGTAAAGCCACAGGGGCGAAGGGAGGCGAGCAGTACTTC. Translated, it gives CASKATGAKGGEQYF.